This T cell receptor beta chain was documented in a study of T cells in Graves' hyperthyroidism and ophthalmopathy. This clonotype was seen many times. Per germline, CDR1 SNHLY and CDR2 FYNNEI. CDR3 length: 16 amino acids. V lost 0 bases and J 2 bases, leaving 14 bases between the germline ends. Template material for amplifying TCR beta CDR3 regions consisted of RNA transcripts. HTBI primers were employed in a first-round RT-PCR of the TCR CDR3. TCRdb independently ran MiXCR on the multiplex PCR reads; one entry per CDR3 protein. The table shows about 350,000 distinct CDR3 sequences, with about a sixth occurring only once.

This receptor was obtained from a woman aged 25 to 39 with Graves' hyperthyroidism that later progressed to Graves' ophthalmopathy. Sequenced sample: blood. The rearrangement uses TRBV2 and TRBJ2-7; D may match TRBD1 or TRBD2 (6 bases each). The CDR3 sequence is CASSEARRGPPYEQYF. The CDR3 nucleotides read TGTGCCAGCAGTGAAGCGCGTCGGGGGCCCCCCTACGAGCAGTACTTC.